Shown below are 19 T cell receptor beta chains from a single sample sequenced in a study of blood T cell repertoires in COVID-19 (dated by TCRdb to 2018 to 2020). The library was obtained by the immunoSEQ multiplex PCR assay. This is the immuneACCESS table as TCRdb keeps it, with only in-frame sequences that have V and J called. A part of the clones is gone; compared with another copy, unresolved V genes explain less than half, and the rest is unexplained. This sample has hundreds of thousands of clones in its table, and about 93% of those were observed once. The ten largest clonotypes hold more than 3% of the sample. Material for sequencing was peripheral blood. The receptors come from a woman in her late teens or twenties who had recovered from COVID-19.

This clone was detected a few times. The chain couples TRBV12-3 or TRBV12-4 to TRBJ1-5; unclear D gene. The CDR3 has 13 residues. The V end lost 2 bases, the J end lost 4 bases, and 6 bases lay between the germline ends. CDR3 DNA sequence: TGTGCCAGCAGTTTACAGGTAAATCAGCCCCAGCATTTT. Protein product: CASSLQVNQPQHF.

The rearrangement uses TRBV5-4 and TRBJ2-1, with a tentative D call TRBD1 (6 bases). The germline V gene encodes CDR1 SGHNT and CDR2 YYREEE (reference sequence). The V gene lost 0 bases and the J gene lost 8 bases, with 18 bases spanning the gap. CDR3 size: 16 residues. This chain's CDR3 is CASSLGRDKLLDEQFF. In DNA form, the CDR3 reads TGTGCCAGCAGCTTGGGACGGGACAAATTACTGGATGAGCAGTTCTTC. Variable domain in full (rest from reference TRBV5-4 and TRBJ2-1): ETGVTQSPTHLIKTRGQQVTLRCSSQSGHNTVSWYQQALGQGPQFIFQYYREEENGRGNFPPRFSGLQFPNYSSELNVNALELDDSALYLCASSLGRDKLLDEQFFGPGTRLTVL.

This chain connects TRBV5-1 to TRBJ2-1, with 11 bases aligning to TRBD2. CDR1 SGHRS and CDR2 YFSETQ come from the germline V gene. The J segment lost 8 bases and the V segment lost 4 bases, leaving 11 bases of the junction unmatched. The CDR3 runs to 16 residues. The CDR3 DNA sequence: TGCGCCAGCAGCAGGGGAACTAGCGGGGGAGACGATGAGCAGTTCTTC. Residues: CASSRGTSGGDDEQFF.

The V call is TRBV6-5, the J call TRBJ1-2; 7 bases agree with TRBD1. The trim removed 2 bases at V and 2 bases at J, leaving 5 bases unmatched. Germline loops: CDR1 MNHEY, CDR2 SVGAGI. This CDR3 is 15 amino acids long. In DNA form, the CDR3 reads TGTGCCAGCAGTTACGACAGGGCCCTAAACTATGGCTACACCTTC. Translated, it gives CASSYDRALNYGYTF.

The CDR3 DNA reads as TGTGCCACTGGACAGGGGGCTTTCACTGAAGCTTTCTTT. Amino acids: CATGQGAFTEAFF. J is TRBJ1-1 and V is TRBV27; 11 nucleotides line up with TRBD1. In germline, CDR1 is MNHEY, CDR2 SMNVEV (reference sequence). The CDR3 covers 13 residues. The junction had 5 bases not matched to a gene; V was cut back by 10 bases and J by 4 bases.

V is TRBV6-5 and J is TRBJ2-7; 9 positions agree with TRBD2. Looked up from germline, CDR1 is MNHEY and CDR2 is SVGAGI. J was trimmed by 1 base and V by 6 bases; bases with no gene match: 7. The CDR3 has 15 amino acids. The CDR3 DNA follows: TGTGCCAGCAGGCCCGGAGCGGGAGGTTCCTACGAGCAGTACGTC. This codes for CASRPGAGGSYEQYV.

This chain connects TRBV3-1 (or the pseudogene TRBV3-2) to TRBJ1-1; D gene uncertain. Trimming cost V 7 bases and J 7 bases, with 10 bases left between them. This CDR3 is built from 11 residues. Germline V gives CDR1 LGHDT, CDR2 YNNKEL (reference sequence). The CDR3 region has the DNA TGTGCCAGCACGGGTCGGTATGAAGCTTTCTTT. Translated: CASTGRYEAFF.

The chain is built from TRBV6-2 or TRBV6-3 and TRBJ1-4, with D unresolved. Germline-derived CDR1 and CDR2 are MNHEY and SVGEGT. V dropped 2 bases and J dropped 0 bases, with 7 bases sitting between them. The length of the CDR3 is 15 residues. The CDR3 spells CASSYNTATNEKLFF. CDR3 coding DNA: TGTGCCAGCAGTTACAACACCGCAACTAATGAAAAACTGTTTTTT.

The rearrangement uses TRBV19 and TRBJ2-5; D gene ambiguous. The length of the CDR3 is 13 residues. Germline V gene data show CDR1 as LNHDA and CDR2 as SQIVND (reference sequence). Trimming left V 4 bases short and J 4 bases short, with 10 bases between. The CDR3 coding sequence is TGTGCCAGTAGTAACCGACATTCAGAGACCCAGTACTTC. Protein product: CASSNRHSETQYF.

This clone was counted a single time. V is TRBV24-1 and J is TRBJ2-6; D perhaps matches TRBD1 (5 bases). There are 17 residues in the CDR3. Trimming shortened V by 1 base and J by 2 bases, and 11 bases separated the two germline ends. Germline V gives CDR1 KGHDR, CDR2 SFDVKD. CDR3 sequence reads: CATSDFQGTAGANVLTF. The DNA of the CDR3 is TGTGCCACCAGTGATTTTCAGGGAACAGCTGGGGCCAACGTCCTGACTTTC.

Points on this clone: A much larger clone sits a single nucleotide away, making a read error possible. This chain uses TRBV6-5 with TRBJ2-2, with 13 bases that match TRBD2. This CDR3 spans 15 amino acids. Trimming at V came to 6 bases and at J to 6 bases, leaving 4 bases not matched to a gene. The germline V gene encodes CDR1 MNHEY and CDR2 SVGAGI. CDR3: CASSPGLAGAGELFF. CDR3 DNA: TGTGCCAGCAGCCCAGGACTAGCGGGAGCCGGGGAGCTGTTTTTT.

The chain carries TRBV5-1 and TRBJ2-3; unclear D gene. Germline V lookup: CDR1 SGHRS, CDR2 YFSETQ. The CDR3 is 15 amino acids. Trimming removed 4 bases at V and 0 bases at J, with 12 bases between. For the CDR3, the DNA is TGCGCCAGCAGCCGCGATTACTCTAGCACAGATACGCAGTATTTT. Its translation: CASSRDYSSTDTQYF.

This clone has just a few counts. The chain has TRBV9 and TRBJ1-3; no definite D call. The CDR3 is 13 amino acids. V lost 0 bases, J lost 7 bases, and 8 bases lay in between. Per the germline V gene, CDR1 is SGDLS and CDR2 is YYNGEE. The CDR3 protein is CASSVESANTIYF. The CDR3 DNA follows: TGTGCCAGCAGCGTAGAATCCGCGAACACCATATATTTT. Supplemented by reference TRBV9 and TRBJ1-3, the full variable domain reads DSGVTQTPKHLITATGQRVTLRCSPRSGDLSVYWYQQSLDQGLQFLIQYYNGEERAKGNILERFSAQQFPDLHSELNLSSLELGDSALYFCASSVESANTIYFGEGSWLTVV.

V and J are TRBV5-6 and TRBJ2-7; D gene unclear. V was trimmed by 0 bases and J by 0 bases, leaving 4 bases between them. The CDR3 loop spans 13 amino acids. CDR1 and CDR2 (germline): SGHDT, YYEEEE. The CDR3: CASSLDISYEQYV. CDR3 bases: TGTGCCAGCAGCTTGGACATCTCCTACGAGCAGTACGTC.

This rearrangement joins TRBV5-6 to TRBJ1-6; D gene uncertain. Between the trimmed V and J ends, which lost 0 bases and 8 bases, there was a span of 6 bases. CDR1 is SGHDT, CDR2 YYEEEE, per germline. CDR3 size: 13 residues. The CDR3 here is CASSLVADSPLHF. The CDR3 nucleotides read TGTGCCAGCAGCTTGGTAGCAGATTCACCCCTCCACTTT.

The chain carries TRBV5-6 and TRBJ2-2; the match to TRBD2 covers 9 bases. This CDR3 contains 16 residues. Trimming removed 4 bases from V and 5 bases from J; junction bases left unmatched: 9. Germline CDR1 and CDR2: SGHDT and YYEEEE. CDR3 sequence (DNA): TGTGCCAGCAGCCCCGGACTAGCGCGAGCAACCGGGGAGCTGTTTTTT. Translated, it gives CASSPGLARATGELFF.

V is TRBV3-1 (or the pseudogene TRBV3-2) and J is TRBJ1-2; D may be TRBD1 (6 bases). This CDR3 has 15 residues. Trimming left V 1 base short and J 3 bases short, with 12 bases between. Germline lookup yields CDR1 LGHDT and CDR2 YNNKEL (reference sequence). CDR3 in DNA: TGTGCCAGCAGCCAAGGGGGACAAGTCTACTATGGCTACACCTTC. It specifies CASSQGGQVYYGYTF.

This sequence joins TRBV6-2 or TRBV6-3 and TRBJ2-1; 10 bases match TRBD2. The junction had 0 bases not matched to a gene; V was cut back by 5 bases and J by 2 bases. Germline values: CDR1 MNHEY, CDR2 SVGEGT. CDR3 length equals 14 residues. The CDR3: CASSGLAAYNEQFF. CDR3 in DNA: TGTGCCAGCAGTGGACTAGCGGCCTACAATGAGCAGTTCTTC.

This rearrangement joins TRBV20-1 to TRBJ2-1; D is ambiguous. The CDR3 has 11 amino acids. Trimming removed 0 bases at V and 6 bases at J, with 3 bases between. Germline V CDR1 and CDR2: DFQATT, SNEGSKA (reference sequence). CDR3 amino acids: CSAREANEQFF. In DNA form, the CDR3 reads TGCAGTGCTAGAGAAGCCAATGAGCAGTTCTTC.